The 9 T cell receptor beta chains below come from one sample, sequenced in a study of cytomegalovirus exposure and HLA in healthy donors. PCR involved 60 Vbeta and 13 Jbeta primers. Sequenced by immunoSEQ multiplex PCR; TCRdb stores in-frame clones only, minus some. The sample holds 200,000 to 250,000 clones, around 89% seen once. The source material was PBMCs. The receptors shown here come from a woman aged 18-35 years in good health and CMV-seronegative.

The sample holds one count of this clone. V and J are TRBV5-4 and TRBJ2-1; the D gene is possibly TRBD2 (5 bases). Germline CDR1 and CDR2: SGHNT and YYREEE (reference sequence). The CDR3 extends over 15 amino acids. The V end was cut by 4 bases, the J end by 8 bases, with 19 bases between. The CDR3 DNA follows: TGTGCCAGCAGCCTCGGAGGTGCTAGTAGCCATGAGCAGTTCTTC. It translates to CASSLGGASSHEQFF.

This chain connects TRBV4-1 to TRBJ1-2; possible D gene TRBD1, 6 bases. The CDR3 sequence is 15 residues long. V was clipped by 4 bases and J by 1 base, with 13 bases between them. From germline, CDR1 is MGHRA and CDR2 YSYEKL. The CDR3 nucleotides read TGCGCCAGCAGCCCTGGCAGGGGATTTAACTATGGCTACACCTTC. Translating it yields CASSPGRGFNYGYTF.

The V call is TRBV18, the J call TRBJ1-1; D is perhaps TRBD1 (5 bases). V shed 4 bases and J shed 1 base, with 16 bases lying between them. Looked up from germline, CDR1 is KGHSH and CDR2 is LQKENI. CDR3 size: 16 residues. CDR3 nucleotides: TGTGCCAGCTCACTTCGGACAACTACTTCGAACACTGAAGCTTTCTTT. Its protein is CASSLRTTTSNTEAFF.

The CDR3: CASSLAGNGYTF. The CDR3 DNA follows: TGTGCCAGCAGCTTGGCAGGAAATGGCTACACCTTC. The chain has TRBV5-5 and TRBJ1-2; no firm D call. Germline lookup yields CDR1 SGHKS and CDR2 YYEKEE (reference sequence). V dropped 0 bases and J dropped 6 bases, with 6 bases sitting between them. The CDR3 length is 12 residues.

This clone was observed a handful of times. J is TRBJ2-7 and V is TRBV30; D not certain. Germline CDR1 is GTSNPN and CDR2 is SVGIG (reference sequence). The V end was cut by 0 bases, the J end by 7 bases, with 10 bases between. CDR3 length equals 12 residues. DNA for the CDR3: TGTGCCTGGAGTGTTGGCTTTCCGGAGCAGTACTTC. This gives the protein CAWSVGFPEQYF.

The DNA of the CDR3 is TGTGCCAGCATTAAAAACACCATATATTTT. It is translated as CASIKNTIYF. This chain joins TRBV6-6 and TRBJ1-3; D uncertain. CDR1 is MNHNY and CDR2 is SVGAGI in the germline V gene (reference sequence). CDR3 length: 10 residues. V was clipped by 7 bases and J by 6 bases, with 4 bases between them.

The gene calls are TRBV7-9 and TRBJ2-1, with 11 bases fitting TRBD2. With 1 base clipped from V and 8 bases from J, the junction kept 10 bases outside the gene matches. The CDR3 consists of 17 residues. Germline CDR1 SEHNR, CDR2 FQNEAQ (reference sequence). CDR3 protein: CASSLVYRLAGGYEQFF. CDR3 nucleotide sequence: TGTGCCAGCAGCTTAGTCTACCGGCTAGCGGGAGGTTATGAGCAGTTCTTC.

This chain links TRBV9 with TRBJ2-2; TRBD2 matches at 11 bases. The CDR3 is made up of 16 amino acids. The junction had 7 bases not matched to a gene; V was cut back by 4 bases and J by 5 bases. CDR1 is SGDLS and CDR2 is YYNGEE in the germline V gene. The DNA of the CDR3 is TGTGCCAGCAGCCCCCGACTAGCGGGACGGACCGGGGAGCTGTTTTTT. This encodes CASSPRLAGRTGELFF.

The chain has TRBV9 and TRBJ1-3; 7 positions match TRBD1. The V gene's germline CDR1 is SGDLS and CDR2 YYNGEE. The trim removed 3 bases at V and 2 bases at J, leaving 5 bases unmatched. The CDR3 sequence is 15 residues long. The CDR3 here is CASSAEGAAGNTIYF. CDR3 DNA: TGTGCCAGCAGCGCAGAGGGGGCTGCTGGAAACACCATATATTTT.